This T cell receptor (beta chain) was sequenced for a study of blood T cell repertoires in COVID-19. At the level of the study: COVID-19 samples from acute and convalescent phases originated in the United States, Italy and Spain. PBMCs, B-cell-depleted T cells, or T cells provided the cDNA or gDNA that made up the material.

The germline gives CDR1 LGHNA, CDR2 YNFKEQ. Trimming cost V 3 bases and J 6 bases; bases outside gene matches: 7. This CDR3 has 17 residues. In the original workflow: Estimation of nucleated cell counts relied on the amplification of reference gene primers. Profiling relied on immunoSEQ multiplex PCR, and the TCRdb table lists in-frame clones only, not all of them. The V and J calls and clone size come from that table; D and trimming were worked out from the DNA. The data show tens of thousands of clones, nearly 90% seen once. The sample was peripheral blood. This sequence originates from a man aged 55 to 70 with acute or convalescent COVID-19. The chain is built from TRBV4-2 and TRBJ2-1; 14 bases are a match to TRBD2. Here the CDR3 DNA reads TGTGCCAGCAGCCACGGGACTAGCGGGGGTAAGCCCAATGAGCAGTTCTTC. Translation: CASSHGTSGGKPNEQFF.